This is a list of T cell receptor beta chains from one sample in a study of Tregs in tolerant kidney transplant recipients. Generated by immunoSEQ multiplex PCR, the TCRdb table keeps only in-frame clones and is missing some. This sample has about 240,000 clones, with 80% to 85% found just once. Sequencing was carried out using CD4+ T cells from blood. The source of these receptors is a human donor in good health. Both conserved end residues are part of each CDR3. A D gene is named only where the DNA matches it firmly. Clone size is not always given. Where it is, it says once, few, many or a class for expanded clones.

D gene,clone size,V gene,J gene,CDR3 DNA,CDR3 protein
-,-,TRBV5-6,TRBJ1-6,TGTGCCAGCAGCTTGGCAGGGACGGCCCTCCACTTT,CASSLAGTALHF
-,few,TRBV4-1,TRBJ2-7,TGCGCCAGCAGCCACTCGACAGGGAGGTCCTACGAGCAGTACTTC,CASSHSTGRSYEQYF
-,few,TRBV4-1,TRBJ2-7,TGCGCCAGCAGCCGGGACACCACCTACGAGCAGTACTTC,CASSRDTTYEQYF
TRBD2,few,TRBV28,TRBJ2-1,TGTGCCAGCAGCCCCGCGGGGGGATACAATGAGCAGTTCTTC,CASSPAGGYNEQFF
TRBD1,few,TRBV6-1,TRBJ1-6,TGTGCCAGCAGTGAAGGACAGGGTAGGTCTTCACCCCTCCACTTT,CASSEGQGRSSPLHF
-,-,TRBV2,TRBJ2-5,TGTGCCAGCAGCGCAGAAGAGACCCAGTACTTC,CASSAEETQYF
TRBD2,-,TRBV18,TRBJ2-7,TGTGCCAGCTCACAACCGGGACTAGCGGGCAACGAGCAGTACTTC,CASSQPGLAGNEQYF
TRBD1,-,TRBV25-1,TRBJ1-1,TGTGCCAGCAGTAACCCGGGACAGGGGGACACTGAAGCTTTCTTT,CASSNPGQGDTEAFF
TRBD1,-,TRBV19,TRBJ1-2,TGTGCCAGTAGTACCACAGGGGTCTATGGCTACACCTTC,CASSTTGVYGYTF
TRBD1,-,TRBV19,TRBJ1-1,TGTGCCAGTAGTATTCTACAGGGGAAGGGGCAAGCTTTCTTT,CASSILQGKGQAFF
TRBD1,-,TRBV6-5,TRBJ1-5,TGTGCCAGCAGCTACAGGGGTGGGGATCAGCCCCAGCATTTT,CASSYRGGDQPQHF
-,-,TRBV7-3,TRBJ2-3,TGTGCCAGCAGCTTTGGCGGGGCGACAGATACGCAGTATTTT,CASSFGGATDTQYF
TRBD2,-,TRBV7-9,TRBJ2-7,TGTGCCAGCAGCCAGTCGGCGGGAGTGCTCGAGCAGTACTTC,CASSQSAGVLEQYF
-,-,TRBV6-5,TRBJ1-1,TGTGCCAGCAGTTTCGGCGGGACACCGTCCACTGAAGCTTTCTTT,CASSFGGTPSTEAFF
-,-,TRBV11-3,TRBJ2-1,TGTGCCAGCAGCAGAGGACAAAATTCCCAGTTCTTC,CASSRGQNSQFF
-,once,TRBV29-1,TRBJ1-2,TGCAGCGTGGCGGTTTCGAACTTAAACTATGGCTACACCTTC,CSVAVSNLNYGYTF
-,-,TRBV5-1,TRBJ1-2,TGCGCCAGCAGCTTGGGTGGAGAAGACTATGGCTACACCTTC,CASSLGGEDYGYTF
-,-,TRBV2,TRBJ2-1,TGTGCCAGCAGTGAAGGGGGTGGGAGGTGGTCCTACAATGAGCAGTTCTTC,CASSEGGGRWSYNEQFF
-,few,TRBV5-4,TRBJ2-3,TGTGCCAGCAGCCCTACCCAGCGCAGCACAGATACGCAGTATTTT,CASSPTQRSTDTQYF
-,once,TRBV5-5,TRBJ2-4,TGTGCCAGCAGCGAGTGGCCACGGGATGCCAAAAACATTCAGTACTTC,CASSEWPRDAKNIQYF
-,-,TRBV4-2,TRBJ2-3,TGTGCCAGCAGCCAAGCGCCAGGGACCCCCGTCGCAGATACGCAGTATTTT,CASSQAPGTPVADTQYF
-,-,TRBV5-5,TRBJ2-2,TGTGCCAGCAGCTTGGCCCGGACAGCCGGGGAGCTGTTTTTT,CASSLARTAGELFF
TRBD2,-,TRBV11-2,TRBJ2-7,TGTGCCAGCAGCTTAGGACTAGCGGTCTACGAGCAGTACTTC,CASSLGLAVYEQYF
TRBD2,-,TRBV5-1,TRBJ2-3,TGCGCCAGCAGGACTAGCGGGAGCCCGGATACGCAGTATTTT,CASRTSGSPDTQYF
-,-,TRBV9,TRBJ2-2,TGTGCCAGCAGCGCCGTCGTAGCCCCTGCCGGGGAGCTGTTTTTT,CASSAVVAPAGELFF
TRBD1,-,TRBV5-1,TRBJ2-5,TGCGCCAGCAGCTTGGAGGGGACAGGGCGAGAGACCCAGTACTTC,CASSLEGTGRETQYF
-,-,TRBV6-5,TRBJ1-2,TGTGCCAGCAGTTACGAGATCTACTACACCTTC,CASSYEIYYTF
-,-,TRBV5-1,TRBJ2-3,TGCGCCAGCAGCTTGGCCATAGGGGGGGATACGCAGTATTTT,CASSLAIGGDTQYF
-,few,TRBV5-1,TRBJ1-2,TGCGCCAGCAGCTTGGGACGGGACTATGGCTACACCTTC,CASSLGRDYGYTF
TRBD1,once,TRBV6-1,TRBJ1-2,TGTGCCAGCAGTGCAGTTAGGACAGGGGCTGTTGGCTACACCTTC,CASSAVRTGAVGYTF
-,-,TRBV5-4,TRBJ2-1,TGTGCCAGCAGCTTGGGGACTATCTACAATGAGCAGTTCTTC,CASSLGTIYNEQFF
-,-,TRBV6-4,TRBJ1-5,TGTGCCAGCAGTGACTCGCCAGGGGTTCAGCCCCAGCATTTT,CASSDSPGVQPQHF
TRBD2,-,TRBV4-1,TRBJ2-5,TGCGCCAGCAGCCAAGAAGTCATAGCGGGGGCAACCCGCCGGTACTTC,CASSQEVIAGATRRYF
-,-,TRBV30,TRBJ1-2,TGTGCCTGGAGTCTACAGGGTTATGGCTACACCTTC,CAWSLQGYGYTF
-,-,TRBV2,TRBJ2-1,TGTGCCAGCCTCTCCGGGACCAAGCAGTTCTTC,CASLSGTKQFF
-,-,TRBV20-1,TRBJ1-2,TGCAGTGCTAGAGCTGGTAGGGGCTACACCTTC,CSARAGRGYTF
TRBD1,-,TRBV5-1,TRBJ2-2,TGCGCCAGCAGCTTGGCCGTAAACAGGGGGCTGAACACCGGGGAGCTGTTTTTT,CASSLAVNRGLNTGELFF
TRBD1,-,TRBV5-5,TRBJ1-2,TGTGCCAGCAGCGTCGGGGACAGGGGGCTCAACTATGGCTACACCTTC,CASSVGDRGLNYGYTF
-,-,TRBV6-6,TRBJ2-2,TGTGCCAGCATCACCCTCCAAACAGGGTCCACCGGGGAGCTGTTTTTT,CASITLQTGSTGELFF
TRBD1,-,TRBV6-1,TRBJ2-7,TGTGCCAGCAGTCGGACAGGGTCCTACGAGCAGTACTTC,CASSRTGSYEQYF
-,once,TRBV2,TRBJ1-3,TGTGCCAGCAGTGTACTGGCTTCTGGAAACACCATATATTTT,CASSVLASGNTIYF
TRBD1,-,TRBV19,TRBJ1-3,TGTGCCAGTGGGCCGGGACAGGGGAGCCTTATCTCTGGAAACACCATATATTTT,CASGPGQGSLISGNTIYF
-,-,TRBV4-2,TRBJ2-7,TGTGCCAGCAGCCAAGATAAGGTCGCCTACGAGCAGTACTTC,CASSQDKVAYEQYF